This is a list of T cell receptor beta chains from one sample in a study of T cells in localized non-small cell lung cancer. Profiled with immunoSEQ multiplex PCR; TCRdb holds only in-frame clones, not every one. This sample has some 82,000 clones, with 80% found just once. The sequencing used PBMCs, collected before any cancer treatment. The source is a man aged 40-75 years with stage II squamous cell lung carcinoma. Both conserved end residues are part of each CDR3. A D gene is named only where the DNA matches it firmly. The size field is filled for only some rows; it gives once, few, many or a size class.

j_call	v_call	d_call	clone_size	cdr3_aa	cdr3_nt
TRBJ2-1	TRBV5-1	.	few	CASSFSKGTSEQFF	TGCGCCAGCAGCTTTAGTAAGGGGACGTCGGAGCAGTTCTTC
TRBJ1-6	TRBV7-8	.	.	CASSLAFNSPLHF	TGTGCCAGCAGCTTAGCTTTTAATTCACCCCTCCACTTT
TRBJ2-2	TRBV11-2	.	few	CASSFSGNGELFF	TGTGCCAGCAGCTTTTCGGGGAACGGGGAGCTGTTTTTT
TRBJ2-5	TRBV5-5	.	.	CASSVRRTETQYF	TGTGCCAGCAGCGTCAGGAGAACGGAGACCCAGTACTTC
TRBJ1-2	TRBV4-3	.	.	CASSQGLRTTVNYGYTF	TGCGCCAGCAGCCAAGGTTTGAGAACCACAGTGAACTATGGCTACACCTTC
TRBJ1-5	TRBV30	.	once	CAWSLPGQFNQPQHF	TGTGCCTGGAGTCTCCCCGGACAGTTCAATCAGCCCCAGCATTTT
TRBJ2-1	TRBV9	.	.	CASSVRGARGNEQFF	TGTGCCAGCAGCGTAAGGGGGGCCCGGGGGAATGAGCAGTTCTTC
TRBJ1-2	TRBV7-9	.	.	CASSLAGAGYGYTF	TGTGCCAGCAGCTTAGCAGGGGCAGGCTATGGCTACACCTTC
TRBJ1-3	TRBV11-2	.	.	CASSLATGLTGNTIYF	TGTGCCAGCAGCTTGGCTACAGGGTTAACTGGAAACACCATATATTTT
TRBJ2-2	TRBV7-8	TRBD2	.	CASSSGLAGANTGELFF	TGTGCCAGCAGCTCGGGACTAGCGGGGGCGAACACCGGGGAGCTGTTTTTT
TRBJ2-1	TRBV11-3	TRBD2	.	CASSRGDSEQFF	TGTGCCAGCAGCCGGGGGGATTCCGAGCAGTTCTTC
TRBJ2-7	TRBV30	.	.	CAWSWGRGYEQYF	TGTGCCTGGAGCTGGGGCAGGGGTTACGAGCAGTACTTC
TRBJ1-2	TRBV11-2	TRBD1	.	CASSLEGTVYGYTF	TGTGCCAGCAGCTTAGAGGGGACAGTCTATGGCTACACCTTC
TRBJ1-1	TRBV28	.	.	CASSPMRFYDDTEAFF	TGTGCCAGCAGCCCTATGCGATTTTACGACGACACTGAAGCTTTCTTT
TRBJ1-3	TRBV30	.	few	CACVSSGNTIYF	TGTGCCTGCGTGTCCTCTGGAAACACCATATATTTT
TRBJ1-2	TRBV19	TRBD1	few	CASSIDRGQRYGYTF	TGTGCCAGTAGTATCGACAGGGGGCAGCGCTATGGCTACACCTTC
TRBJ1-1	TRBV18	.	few	CASSPPSRRDEAFF	TGTGCCAGCTCACCACCTAGCAGGCGAGATGAAGCTTTCTTT
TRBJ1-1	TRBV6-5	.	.	CASSAWGDTEAFF	TGTGCCAGCAGCGCCTGGGGGGACACTGAAGCTTTCTTT
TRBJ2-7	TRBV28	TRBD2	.	CASRSGGSYYEQYF	TGTGCCAGCAGGTCCGGGGGGTCCTACTACGAGCAGTACTTC
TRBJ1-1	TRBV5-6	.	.	CASSSSRLAMNTEAFF	TGTGCCAGCAGCTCCTCCAGGTTGGCCATGAACACTGAAGCTTTCTTT
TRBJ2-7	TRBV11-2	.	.	CASSFSGGGYEQYF	TGTGCCAGCAGCTTCAGCGGAGGGGGGTACGAGCAGTACTTC
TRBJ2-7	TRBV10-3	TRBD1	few	CAISDRDRDNPYEQYF	TGTGCCATCAGTGACCGGGACAGGGACAATCCTTACGAGCAGTACTTC
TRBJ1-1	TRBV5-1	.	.	CASSLLPGEGLNGFF	TGCGCCAGCAGCTTGCTCCCGGGGGAGGGGCTGAATGGTTTCTTT
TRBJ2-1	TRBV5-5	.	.	CAGASAGSYNEQFF	TGTGCCGGCGCCTCCGCGGGATCCTACAATGAGCAGTTCTTC
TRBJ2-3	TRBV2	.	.	CASSEYTDTQYF	TGTGCCAGCAGCGAATACACAGATACGCAGTATTTT
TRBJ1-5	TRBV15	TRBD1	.	CATSTTGANQPQHF	TGTGCCACCAGCACCACAGGGGCCAATCAGCCCCAGCATTTT